The rows below give T cell receptor beta chains drawn from one sample of a study of blood T cell repertoires in COVID-19. Some clones are missing from TCRdb's copy, which holds only in-frame ones; the method was immunoSEQ multiplex PCR. The table lists about 220,000 clones, 82% of them singletons. What was sequenced was PBMCs or T cells enriched from blood (not recorded which). The source is a woman aged 55-69 years who had recovered from COVID-19. The CDR3 runs from the conserved cysteine through the conserved F or W. D genes are given only for firm matches. Not every row has a clone size; where given, it reads once, few, many or a size class.

abundance,v_gene,d_gene,j_gene,len,CDR3aa,CDR3nt
-,TRBV6-6,-,TRBJ2-1,11,CASSYRDEQFF,TGTGCCAGCAGTTACCGGGATGAGCAGTTCTTC
-,TRBV7-2,TRBD2,TRBJ2-1,16,CASSLESGRAYNEQFF,TGTGCCAGCAGCTTAGAATCGGGGAGGGCCTACAATGAGCAGTTCTTC
-,TRBV2,-,TRBJ1-2,13,CASSEEMNYGYTF,TGTGCCAGCAGTGAGGAGATGAACTATGGCTACACCTTC
once,TRBV6-5,TRBD2,TRBJ2-3,13,CAVLAGSTDTQYF,TGTGCCGTCCTAGCGGGGAGCACAGATACGCAGTATTTT
-,TRBV5-4,TRBD2,TRBJ2-1,15,CASSLKRGGSDEQFF,TGTGCCAGCAGCTTGAAGCGGGGGGGCTCCGATGAGCAGTTCTTC
-,TRBV7-9,-,TRBJ1-6,13,CASSATVQSPLHF,TGTGCCAGCAGCGCCACAGTCCAATCACCCCTCCACTTT
-,TRBV7-8,TRBD2,TRBJ2-1,14,CASSLSLAGNEQFF,TGTGCCAGCAGCTTATCGCTAGCGGGAAATGAGCAGTTCTTC
-,TRBV28,-,TRBJ1-4,15,CASSLDSPTNEKLFF,TGTGCCAGCAGTTTGGACAGTCCAACTAATGAAAAACTGTTTTTT
-,TRBV24-1,-,TRBJ2-2,16,CATSDSFVQNTGELFF,TGTGCCACCAGTGATTCATTCGTACAGAACACCGGGGAGCTGTTTTTT
-,TRBV2,TRBD1,TRBJ1-1,14,CASSVQGAGTEAFF,TGTGCCAGCAGTGTCCAGGGGGCTGGCACTGAAGCTTTCTTT
-,TRBV19,-,TRBJ2-1,14,CATSRKLVDHEQFF,TGTGCCACCTCCCGGAAACTAGTGGATCATGAGCAGTTCTTC
-,TRBV12-3/TRBV12-4,-,TRBJ2-1,13,CASSRIQGNEQFF,TGTGCCAGCAGCCGTATACAGGGAAATGAGCAGTTCTTC
-,TRBV7-2,TRBD1,TRBJ2-1,15,CASSWAGQGYNEQFF,TGTGCCAGCAGCTGGGCGGGACAGGGCTACAATGAGCAGTTCTTC
few,TRBV3-1/TRBV3-2,TRBD1,TRBJ1-4,14,CASSQDHRGEKLFF,TGTGCCAGCAGCCAAGATCACAGGGGTGAAAAACTGTTTTTT
-,TRBV6-4,-,TRBJ2-2,17,CASSDSKSAGMGGELFF,TGTGCCAGCAGTGACTCAAAGAGTGCGGGAATGGGCGGGGAGCTGTTTTTT
once,TRBV5-1,-,TRBJ1-1,15,CASSFSGTYATEAFF,TGCGCCAGCAGCTTTTCAGGTACTTACGCCACTGAAGCTTTCTTT
-,TRBV9,-,TRBJ1-2,14,CASSGPPGGYGYTF,TGTGCCAGCAGCGGACCCCCGGGGGGATATGGCTACACCTTC
once,TRBV7-3,TRBD1,TRBJ1-2,14,CASSTTAGGRGYTF,TGTGCCAGCAGCACAACCGCAGGGGGCAGGGGCTACACCTTC
-,TRBV6-5,-,TRBJ1-6,14,CASSYRAGDSPLHF,TGTGCCAGCAGTTACAGGGCGGGGGATTCACCCCTCCACTTT
few,TRBV10-1,-,TRBJ2-7,14,CASTSTGTNGEQYF,TGCGCCAGCACCTCAACCGGGACAAACGGCGAGCAGTACTTC
-,TRBV5-1,TRBD1,TRBJ2-1,16,CASSTGQRAAYNEQFF,TGCGCCAGCAGCACGGGACAGAGGGCAGCCTACAATGAGCAGTTCTTC
-,TRBV9,TRBD2,TRBJ2-1,16,CASSAPGTSGLGEQFF,TGTGCCAGCAGCGCACCCGGGACTAGCGGGTTGGGTGAGCAGTTCTTC
-,TRBV2,-,TRBJ2-2,14,CASSESSNTGELFF,TGTGCCAGCAGTGAATCATCCAACACCGGGGAGCTGTTTTTT
-,TRBV9,-,TRBJ2-3,14,CASSSQASTDTQYF,TGTGCCAGCAGTTCACAGGCTAGCACAGATACGCAGTATTTT
once,TRBV10-3,TRBD1,TRBJ2-2,14,CAIKGQGNTGELFF,TGTGCCATCAAGGGACAGGGGAACACCGGGGAGCTGTTTTTT
-,TRBV9,-,TRBJ1-4,14,CASSVAGVGEKLFF,TGTGCCAGCAGCGTAGCCGGGGTCGGTGAAAAACTGTTTTTT
-,TRBV7-9,TRBD1,TRBJ2-1,15,CASSESGQGHSEQFF,TGTGCCAGCAGCGAATCGGGACAGGGTCACAGTGAGCAGTTCTTC
-,TRBV5-4,TRBD2,TRBJ2-2,18,CASSLGLAGAQNTGELFF,TGTGCCAGCAGCTTGGGACTAGCGGGAGCCCAGAACACCGGGGAGCTGTTTTTT
-,TRBV5-1,TRBD1,TRBJ2-7,15,CASSPAGTGAYEQYF,TGCGCCAGCAGCCCGGCCGGGACAGGGGCCTACGAGCAGTACTTC
-,TRBV7-2,TRBD2,TRBJ2-1,15,CASSPQSGGTNEQFF,TGTGCCAGCAGCCCCCAGAGCGGGGGGACCAATGAGCAGTTCTTC
-,TRBV5-1,-,TRBJ2-1,14,CASSFLEIGGEQFF,TGCGCCAGCAGCTTCCTTGAAATAGGCGGTGAGCAGTTCTTC
-,TRBV27,TRBD1,TRBJ1-4,14,CASSSRTGSGKLFF,TGTGCCAGCTCGTCACGGACAGGGAGTGGAAAACTGTTTTTT
-,TRBV5-1,TRBD2,TRBJ2-5,14,CASRPRTSGETQYF,TGCGCCAGCAGGCCAAGGACTAGCGGGGAGACCCAGTACTTC